What follows describes a single T cell receptor beta chain. Its antigen is still unknown. The data were produced by immunoSEQ multiplex PCR, yet TCRdb's version contains in-frame clones alone and is incomplete. The sample contains roughly 380,000 clones, 90% to 97% of which appear only once. These data belong to a study of shared clonotypes between healthy human individuals. Study summary: Donors had three CD4 naive, three CD4 memory, two CD8 naive and one CD8 memory plate apiece.

Study results and limitations: Depth of sequencing was expected to influence donor clonotype sharing. Clonotypes not shared had lower generation probabilities than those common to all four donors.

Per germline, CDR1 MDHEN and CDR2 SYDVKM. The CDR3 contains 13 residues. Deletions cut 7 bases from V and 6 bases from J, with 13 bases between. This TCR derives from a man aged 25-40 years in good health. Sequenced input: memory CD8+ T cells sorted from blood. The subset is: CD45RO+ cells pooled with CCR7-negative TemRA cells. V usage is TRBV28 and J usage is TRBJ1-5; unclear D gene. The CDR3: CASISTRPQPQHF. CDR3 bases: TGTGCCAGCATCTCGACCCGACCTCAGCCCCAGCATTTT.